The present T cell receptor (beta chain) was sequenced within a study of shared clonotypes between healthy human individuals. Study information: Per donor, three plates held CD4 naive cells, three held CD4 memory, two held CD8 naive and one held CD8 memory.

Using immunoSEQ multiplex PCR, the repertoire was profiled, and TCRdb retains in-frame clones only, with some absent. The table records 2 million to 2.5 million clones, 85% to 95% of them present only once. As for this clone: The antigen is unknown.

The authors divided CD4+ cells into CD45RA+ naive and CD45RA-negative memory subsets. Study-level results: Only blood was sampled, and tissue TCR repertoires likely differ from blood ones. Clonotypes that were shared across a few donors made up roughly 5% of naive CD4 clonotypes.

CDR1 and CDR2 (germline): ENHRY, SYGVKD. The CDR3 spans 14 residues. The V gene lost 2 bases and the J gene lost 1 base, with 9 bases spanning the gap. This chain links TRBV10-3 with TRBJ2-7; D unclear. The clonotype was recovered from a man younger than 35 in good health. Some clones in this sample may be carry-over from other donors' samples. The sample consisted of naive CD4+ T cells from PBMCs. Subset denoted: CD45RA+ positively selected. Here the CDR3 reads CAISEGPGSYEQYF. In nucleotides, the CDR3 is TGTGCCATCAGTGAGGGTCCCGGATCCTACGAGCAGTACTTC.